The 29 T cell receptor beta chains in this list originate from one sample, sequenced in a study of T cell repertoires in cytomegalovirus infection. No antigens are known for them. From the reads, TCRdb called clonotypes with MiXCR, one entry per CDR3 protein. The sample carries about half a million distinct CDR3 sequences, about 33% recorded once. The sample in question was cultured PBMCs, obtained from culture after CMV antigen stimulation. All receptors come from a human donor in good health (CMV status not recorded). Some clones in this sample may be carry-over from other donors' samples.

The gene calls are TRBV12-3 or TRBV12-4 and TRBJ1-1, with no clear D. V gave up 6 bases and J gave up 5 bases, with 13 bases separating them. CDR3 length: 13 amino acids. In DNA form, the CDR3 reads TGTGCCAGCAGCCCCTTTGGTGGGACTGAAGCTTTCTTT. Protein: CASSPFGGTEAFF.

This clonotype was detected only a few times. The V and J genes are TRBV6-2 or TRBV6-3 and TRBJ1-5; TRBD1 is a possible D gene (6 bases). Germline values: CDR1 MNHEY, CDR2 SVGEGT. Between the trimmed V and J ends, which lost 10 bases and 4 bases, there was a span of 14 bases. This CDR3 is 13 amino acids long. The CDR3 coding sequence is TGTGCCACCAGACAGGAGAGTAATCAGCCCCAGCATTTT. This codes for CATRQESNQPQHF.

The DNA of the CDR3 is TGCGCCAGCAGCTTGGCGGGAGTGGGACCCTACAATGAGCAGTTCTTC. Translating it yields CASSLAGVGPYNEQFF. J is TRBJ2-1 and V is TRBV5-1; tentatively, D is TRBD2 (6 bases). V lost 0 bases, J lost 2 bases, and 12 bases lay in between. In germline, CDR1 is SGHRS, CDR2 YFSETQ. The CDR3 is 16 residues long.

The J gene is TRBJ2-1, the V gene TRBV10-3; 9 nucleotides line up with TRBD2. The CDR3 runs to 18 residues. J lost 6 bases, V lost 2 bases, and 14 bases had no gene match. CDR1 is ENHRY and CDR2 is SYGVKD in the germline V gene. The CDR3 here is CAISERQGLGGGGNEQFF. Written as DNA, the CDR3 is TGTGCCATCAGTGAGAGACAGGGATTAGGCGGGGGGGGCAATGAGCAGTTCTTC.

The CDR3 spells CSVAPSGIVNEQFF. Here the CDR3 DNA reads TGCAGCGTTGCCCCCTCAGGGATAGTCAATGAGCAGTTCTTC. V is TRBV29-1 and J is TRBJ2-1; D might be TRBD1 (5 bases). There are 14 residues in the CDR3. V was shortened by 4 bases and J by 6 bases, with 16 bases between the two germline ends. From germline, CDR1 is SQVTM and CDR2 ANQGSEA.

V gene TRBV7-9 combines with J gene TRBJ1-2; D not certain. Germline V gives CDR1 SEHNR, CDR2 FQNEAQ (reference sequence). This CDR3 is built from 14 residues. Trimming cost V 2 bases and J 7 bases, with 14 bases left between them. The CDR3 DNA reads TGTGCCAGCAGCTTAAGCAATGTACGTCGTGGCTACACCTTC. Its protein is CASSLSNVRRGYTF.

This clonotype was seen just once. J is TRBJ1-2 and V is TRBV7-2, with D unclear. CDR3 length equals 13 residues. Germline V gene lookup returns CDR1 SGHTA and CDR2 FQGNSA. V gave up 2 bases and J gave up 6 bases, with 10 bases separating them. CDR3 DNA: TGTGCCAGCAGCTTATTTAGGCTGGATGGCTACACCTTC. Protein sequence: CASSLFRLDGYTF.

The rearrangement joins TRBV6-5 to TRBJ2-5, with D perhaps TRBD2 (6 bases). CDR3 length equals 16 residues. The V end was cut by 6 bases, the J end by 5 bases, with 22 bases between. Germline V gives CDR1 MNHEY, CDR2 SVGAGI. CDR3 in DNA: TGTGCCAGCAGCCTATCCTTTCGGAGGGGATCTGAGACCCAGTACTTC. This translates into CASSLSFRRGSETQYF.

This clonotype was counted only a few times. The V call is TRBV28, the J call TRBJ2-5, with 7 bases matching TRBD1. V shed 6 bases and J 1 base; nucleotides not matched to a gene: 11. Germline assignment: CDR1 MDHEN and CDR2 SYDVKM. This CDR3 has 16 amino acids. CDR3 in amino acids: CASRLRQGRVQETQYF. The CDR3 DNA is TGTGCCAGCAGGCTCCGACAGGGAAGGGTCCAAGAGACCCAGTACTTC.

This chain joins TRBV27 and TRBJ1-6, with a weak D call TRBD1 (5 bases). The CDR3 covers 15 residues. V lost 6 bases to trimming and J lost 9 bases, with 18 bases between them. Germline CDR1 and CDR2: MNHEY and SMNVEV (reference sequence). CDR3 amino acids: CASSQFGGMGSPLHF. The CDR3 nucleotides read TGTGCCAGCAGCCAGTTCGGGGGTATGGGTTCACCCCTCCACTTT.

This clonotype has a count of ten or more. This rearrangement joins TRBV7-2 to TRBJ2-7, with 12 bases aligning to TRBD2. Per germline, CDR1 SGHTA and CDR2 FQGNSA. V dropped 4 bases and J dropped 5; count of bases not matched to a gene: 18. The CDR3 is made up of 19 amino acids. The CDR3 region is CASSSPVASGRARSNEQYF. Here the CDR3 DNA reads TGTGCCAGCAGCTCTCCGGTGGCTAGCGGGAGGGCCAGATCAAACGAGCAGTACTTC.

The CDR3 region is CAWSDPGRTVHGYTF. The CDR3 nucleotides read TGTGCCTGGAGTGACCCAGGGAGGACGGTACATGGCTACACCTTC. The chain links TRBV30 to TRBJ1-2; D might be TRBD1 (5 bases). V lost 1 base and J 6 bases, leaving 18 bases between the germline ends. The CDR3 has 15 amino acids. Germline V gene data show CDR1 as GTSNPN and CDR2 as SVGIG (reference sequence).

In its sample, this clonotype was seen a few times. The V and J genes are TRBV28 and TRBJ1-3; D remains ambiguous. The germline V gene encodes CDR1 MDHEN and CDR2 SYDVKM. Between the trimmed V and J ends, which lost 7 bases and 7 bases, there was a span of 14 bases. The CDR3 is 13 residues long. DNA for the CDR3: TGTGCCAGCACCACCCCCGGACGGAACACCATATATTTT. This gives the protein CASTTPGRNTIYF.

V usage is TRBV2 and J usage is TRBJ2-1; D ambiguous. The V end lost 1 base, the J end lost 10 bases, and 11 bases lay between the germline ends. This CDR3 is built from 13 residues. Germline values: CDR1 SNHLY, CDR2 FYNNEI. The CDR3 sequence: CASSEENLGEQFF. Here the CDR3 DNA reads TGTGCCAGCAGTGAAGAAAATCTGGGCGAGCAGTTCTTC.

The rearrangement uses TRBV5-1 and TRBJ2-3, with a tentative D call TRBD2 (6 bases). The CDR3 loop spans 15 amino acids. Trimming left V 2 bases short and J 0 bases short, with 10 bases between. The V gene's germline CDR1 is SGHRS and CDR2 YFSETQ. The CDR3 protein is CASSFTGGSTDTQYF. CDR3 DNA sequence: TGCGCCAGCAGCTTCACCGGGGGAAGCACAGATACGCAGTATTTT.

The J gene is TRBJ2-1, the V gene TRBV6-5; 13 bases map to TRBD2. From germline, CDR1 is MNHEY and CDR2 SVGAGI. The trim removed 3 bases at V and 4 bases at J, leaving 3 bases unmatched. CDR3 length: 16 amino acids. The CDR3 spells CASSYGLAGAYNEQFF. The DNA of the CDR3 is TGTGCCAGCAGTTATGGACTAGCGGGGGCATACAATGAGCAGTTCTTC.

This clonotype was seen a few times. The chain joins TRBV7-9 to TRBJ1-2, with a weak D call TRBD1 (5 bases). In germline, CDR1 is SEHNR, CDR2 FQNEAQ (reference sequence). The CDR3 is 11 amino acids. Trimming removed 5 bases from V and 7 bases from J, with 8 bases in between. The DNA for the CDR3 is TGTGCCAGCAGCCGGGACGGTGGCTACACCTTC. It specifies CASSRDGGYTF.

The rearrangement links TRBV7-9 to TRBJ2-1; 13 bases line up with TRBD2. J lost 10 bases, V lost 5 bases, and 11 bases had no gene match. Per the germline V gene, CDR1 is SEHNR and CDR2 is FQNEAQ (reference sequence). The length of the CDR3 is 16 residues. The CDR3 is CASSPGGLAGRREQFF. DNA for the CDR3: TGTGCCAGCAGCCCAGGGGGACTAGCGGGAAGAAGGGAGCAGTTCTTC.

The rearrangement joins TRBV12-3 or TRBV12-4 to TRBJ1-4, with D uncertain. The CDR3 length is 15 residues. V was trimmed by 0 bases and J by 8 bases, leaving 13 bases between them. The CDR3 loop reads CASSLASGDTEKLFF. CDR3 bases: TGTGCCAGCAGTTTAGCGTCTGGGGATACGGAAAAACTGTTTTTT.

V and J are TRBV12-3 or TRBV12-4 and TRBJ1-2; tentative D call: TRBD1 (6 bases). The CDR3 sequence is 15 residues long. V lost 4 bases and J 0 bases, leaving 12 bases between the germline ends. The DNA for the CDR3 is TGTGCCAGCAGTTGGGGGACACGAGCTAACTATGGCTACACCTTC. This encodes CASSWGTRANYGYTF.

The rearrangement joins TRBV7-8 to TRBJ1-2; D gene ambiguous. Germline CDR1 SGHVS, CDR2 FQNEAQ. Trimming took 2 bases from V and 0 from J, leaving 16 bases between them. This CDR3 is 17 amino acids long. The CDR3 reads CASSLSATRSSNYGYTF. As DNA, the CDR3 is TGTGCCAGCAGCTTAAGTGCTACCAGATCCTCTAACTATGGCTACACCTTC.

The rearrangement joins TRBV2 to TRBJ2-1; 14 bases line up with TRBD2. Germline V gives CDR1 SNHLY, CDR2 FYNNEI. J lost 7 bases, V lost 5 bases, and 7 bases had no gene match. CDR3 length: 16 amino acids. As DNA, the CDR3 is TGTGCCAGCAGTCCTAGGACTAGCGGGAGGTCGAATGAGCAGTTCTTC. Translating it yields CASSPRTSGRSNEQFF.

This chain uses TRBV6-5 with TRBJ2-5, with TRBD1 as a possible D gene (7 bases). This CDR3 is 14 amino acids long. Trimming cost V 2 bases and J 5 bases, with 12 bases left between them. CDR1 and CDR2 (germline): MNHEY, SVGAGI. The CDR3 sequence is CASSYRGTVETQYF. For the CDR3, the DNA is TGTGCCAGCAGTTACCGCGGGACAGTTGAGACCCAGTACTTC.

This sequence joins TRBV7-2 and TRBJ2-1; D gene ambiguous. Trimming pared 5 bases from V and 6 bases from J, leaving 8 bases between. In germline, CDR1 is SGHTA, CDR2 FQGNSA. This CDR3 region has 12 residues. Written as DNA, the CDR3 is TGTGCCAGCAGCCCCTACGGCAATGAGCAGTTCTTC. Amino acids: CASSPYGNEQFF.

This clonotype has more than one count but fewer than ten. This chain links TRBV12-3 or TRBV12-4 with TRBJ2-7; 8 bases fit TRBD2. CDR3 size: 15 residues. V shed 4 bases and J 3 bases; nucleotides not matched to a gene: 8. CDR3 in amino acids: CASSSPHRGGYEQYF. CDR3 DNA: TGTGCCAGCAGTTCACCTCATCGGGGGGGCTACGAGCAGTACTTC.

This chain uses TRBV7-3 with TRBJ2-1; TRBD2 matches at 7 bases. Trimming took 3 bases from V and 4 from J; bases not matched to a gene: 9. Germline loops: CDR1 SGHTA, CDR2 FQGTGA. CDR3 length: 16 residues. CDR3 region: CASSLGGRSPYNEQFF. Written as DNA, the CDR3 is TGTGCCAGCAGCTTGGGAGGGCGGAGTCCTTACAATGAGCAGTTCTTC.

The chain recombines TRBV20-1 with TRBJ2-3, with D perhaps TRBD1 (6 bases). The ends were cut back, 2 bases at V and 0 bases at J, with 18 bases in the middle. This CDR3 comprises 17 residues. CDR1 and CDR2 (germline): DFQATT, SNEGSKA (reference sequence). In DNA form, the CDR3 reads TGCAGTGCTAGACCCCGGGGTCAGGGGACCAGCACAGATACGCAGTATTTT. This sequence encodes CSARPRGQGTSTDTQYF.

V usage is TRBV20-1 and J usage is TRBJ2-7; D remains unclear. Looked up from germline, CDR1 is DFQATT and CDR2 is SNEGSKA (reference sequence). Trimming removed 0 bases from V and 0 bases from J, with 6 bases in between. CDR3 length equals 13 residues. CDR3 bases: TGCAGTGCTAGAGATCGGGCCTCCTACGAGCAGTACGTC. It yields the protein CSARDRASYEQYV.

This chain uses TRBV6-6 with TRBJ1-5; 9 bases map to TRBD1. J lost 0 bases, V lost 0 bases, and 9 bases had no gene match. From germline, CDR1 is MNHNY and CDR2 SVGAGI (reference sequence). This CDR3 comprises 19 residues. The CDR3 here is CASSYSWTGDRRSNQPQHF. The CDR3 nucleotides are TGTGCCAGCAGTTACTCATGGACAGGGGACCGCCGTAGCAATCAGCCCCAGCATTTT.